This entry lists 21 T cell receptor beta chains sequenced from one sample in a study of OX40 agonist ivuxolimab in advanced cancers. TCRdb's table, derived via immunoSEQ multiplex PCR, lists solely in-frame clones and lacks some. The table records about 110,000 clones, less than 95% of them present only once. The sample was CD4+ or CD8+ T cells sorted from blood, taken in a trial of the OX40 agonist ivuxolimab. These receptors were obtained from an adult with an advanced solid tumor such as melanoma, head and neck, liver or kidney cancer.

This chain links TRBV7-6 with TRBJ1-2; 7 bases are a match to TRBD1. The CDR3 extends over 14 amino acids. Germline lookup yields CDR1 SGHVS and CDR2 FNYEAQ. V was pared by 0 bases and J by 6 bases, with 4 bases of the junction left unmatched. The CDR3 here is CASSLALQGNGYTF. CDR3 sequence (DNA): TGTGCCAGCAGCTTAGCCTTACAGGGGAATGGCTACACCTTC.

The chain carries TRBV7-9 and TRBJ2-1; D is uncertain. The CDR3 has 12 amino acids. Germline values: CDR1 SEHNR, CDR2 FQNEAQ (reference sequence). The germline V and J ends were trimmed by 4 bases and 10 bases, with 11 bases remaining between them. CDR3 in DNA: TGTGCCAGCAGCTCCAGTTTGGGGGAGCAGTTCTTC. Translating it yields CASSSSLGEQFF. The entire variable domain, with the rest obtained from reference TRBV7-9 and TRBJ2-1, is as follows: DTGVSQNPRHKITKRGQNVTFRCDPISEHNRLYWYRQTLGQGPEFLTYFQNEAQLEKSRLLSDRFSAERPKGSFSTLEIQRTEQGDSAMYLCASSSSLGEQFFGPGTRLTVL.

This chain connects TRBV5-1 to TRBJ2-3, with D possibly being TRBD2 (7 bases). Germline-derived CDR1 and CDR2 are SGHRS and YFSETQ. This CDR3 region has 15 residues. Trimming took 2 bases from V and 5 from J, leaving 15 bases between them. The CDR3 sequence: CASSFGAGAVDTQYF. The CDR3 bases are TGCGCCAGCAGCTTCGGGGCGGGGGCGGTAGATACGCAGTATTTT. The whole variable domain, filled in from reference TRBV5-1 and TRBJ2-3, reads KAGVTQTPRYLIKTRGQQVTLSCSPISGHRSVSWYQQTPGQGLQFLFEYFSETQRNKGNFPGRFSGRQFSNSRSEMNVSTLELGDSALYLCASSFGAGAVDTQYFGPGTRLTVL.

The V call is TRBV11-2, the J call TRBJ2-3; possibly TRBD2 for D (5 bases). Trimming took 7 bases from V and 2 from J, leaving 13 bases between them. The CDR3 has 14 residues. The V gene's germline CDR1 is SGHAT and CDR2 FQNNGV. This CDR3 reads CASKQLTITDTQYF. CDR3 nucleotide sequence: TGTGCCAGCAAACAGCTGACTATCACAGATACGCAGTATTTT.

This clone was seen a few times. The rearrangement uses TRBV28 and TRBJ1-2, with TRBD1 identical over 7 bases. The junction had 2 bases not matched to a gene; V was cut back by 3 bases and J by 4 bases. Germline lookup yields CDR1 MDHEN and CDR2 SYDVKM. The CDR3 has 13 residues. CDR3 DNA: TGTGCCAGCAGTTTCCGGGACAGCTATGGCTACACCTTC. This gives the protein CASSFRDSYGYTF.

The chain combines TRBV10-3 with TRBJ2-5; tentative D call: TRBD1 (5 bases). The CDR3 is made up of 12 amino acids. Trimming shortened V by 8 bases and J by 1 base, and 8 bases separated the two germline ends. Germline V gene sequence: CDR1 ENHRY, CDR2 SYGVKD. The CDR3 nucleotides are TGTGCCATCGCCAGGGCCCAAGAGACCCAGTACTTC. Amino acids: CAIARAQETQYF.

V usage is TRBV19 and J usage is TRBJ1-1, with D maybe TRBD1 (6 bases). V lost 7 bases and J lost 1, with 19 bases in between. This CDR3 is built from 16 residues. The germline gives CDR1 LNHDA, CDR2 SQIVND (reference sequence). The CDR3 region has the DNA TGTGCCAGTAAACCCCCTGGTGGCAGGGGGAACACTGAAGCTTTCTTT. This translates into CASKPPGGRGNTEAFF. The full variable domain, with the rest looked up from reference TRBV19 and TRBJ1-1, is DGGITQSPKYLFRKEGQNVTLSCEQNLNHDAMYWYRQDPGQGLRLIYYSQIVNDFQKGDIAEGYSVSREKKESFPLTVTSAQKNPTAFYLCASKPPGGRGNTEAFFGQGTRLTVV.

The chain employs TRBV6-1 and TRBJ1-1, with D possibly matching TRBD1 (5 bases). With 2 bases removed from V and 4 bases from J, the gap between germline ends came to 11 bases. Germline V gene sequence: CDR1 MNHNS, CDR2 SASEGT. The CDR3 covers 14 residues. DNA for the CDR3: TGTGCCAGCAGTGAAATCGAGGACATCACTGAAGCTTTCTTT. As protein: CASSEIEDITEAFF.

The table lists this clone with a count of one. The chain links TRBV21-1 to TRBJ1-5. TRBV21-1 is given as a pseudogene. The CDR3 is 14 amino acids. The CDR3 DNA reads TGTGCCAGCAGCAACCGCGAGGGCAATCAGCCCCAGCATTTT. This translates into CASSNREGNQPQHF.

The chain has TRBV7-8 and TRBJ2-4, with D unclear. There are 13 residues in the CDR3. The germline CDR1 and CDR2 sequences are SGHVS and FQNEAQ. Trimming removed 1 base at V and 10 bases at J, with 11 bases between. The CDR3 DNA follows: TGTGCCAGCAGCTTAGATAGGGTAGAGATTCAGTACTTC. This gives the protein CASSLDRVEIQYF.

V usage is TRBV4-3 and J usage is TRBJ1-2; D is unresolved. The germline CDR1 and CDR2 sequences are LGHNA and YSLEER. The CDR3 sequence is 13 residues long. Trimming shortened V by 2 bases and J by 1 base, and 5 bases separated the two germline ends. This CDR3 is CASSQFVNYGYTF. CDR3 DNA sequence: TGCGCCAGCAGCCAATTTGTTAACTATGGCTACACCTTC.

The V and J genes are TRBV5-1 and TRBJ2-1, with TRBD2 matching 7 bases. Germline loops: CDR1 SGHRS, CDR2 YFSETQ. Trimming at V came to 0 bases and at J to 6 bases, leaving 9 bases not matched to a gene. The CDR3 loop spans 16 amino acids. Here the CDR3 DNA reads TGCGCCAGCAGCTTGGCCCAAAGCGGGGCCTTCAATGAGCAGTTCTTC. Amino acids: CASSLAQSGAFNEQFF.

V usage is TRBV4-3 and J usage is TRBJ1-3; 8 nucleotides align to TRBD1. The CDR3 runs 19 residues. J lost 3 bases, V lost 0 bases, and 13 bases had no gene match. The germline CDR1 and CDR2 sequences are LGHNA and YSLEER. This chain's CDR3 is CASSQDFGQGALSGNTIYF. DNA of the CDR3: TGCGCCAGCAGCCAAGATTTCGGGCAGGGGGCGTTAAGTGGAAACACCATATATTTT.

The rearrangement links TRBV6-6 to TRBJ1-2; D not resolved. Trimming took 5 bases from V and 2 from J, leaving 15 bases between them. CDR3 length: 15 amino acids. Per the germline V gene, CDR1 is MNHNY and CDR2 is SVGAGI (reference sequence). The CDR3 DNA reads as TGTGCCAGCAGTCCGTCGGGTAGTGGAAACTATGGCTACACCTTC. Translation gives CASSPSGSGNYGYTF.

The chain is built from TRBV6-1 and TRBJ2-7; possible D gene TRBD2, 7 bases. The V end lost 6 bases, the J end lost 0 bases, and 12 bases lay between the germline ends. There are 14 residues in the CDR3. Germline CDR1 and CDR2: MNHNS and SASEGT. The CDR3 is CASRGRDTSYEQYF. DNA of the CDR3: TGTGCCAGCAGGGGGAGGGACACCTCCTACGAGCAGTACTTC.

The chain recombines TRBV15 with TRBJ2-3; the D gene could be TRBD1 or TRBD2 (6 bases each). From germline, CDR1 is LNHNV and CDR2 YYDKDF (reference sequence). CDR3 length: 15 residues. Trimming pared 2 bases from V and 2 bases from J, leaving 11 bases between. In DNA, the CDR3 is TGTGCCACCAGCAGACCAGGGGAGGCCACAGATACGCAGTATTTT. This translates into CATSRPGEATDTQYF. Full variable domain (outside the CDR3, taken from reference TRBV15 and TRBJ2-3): DAMVIQNPRYQVTQFGKPVTLSCSQTLNHNVMYWYQQKSSQAPKLLFHYYDKDFNNEADTPDNFQSRRPNTSFCFLDIRSPGLGDTAMYLCATSRPGEATDTQYFGPGTRLTVL.

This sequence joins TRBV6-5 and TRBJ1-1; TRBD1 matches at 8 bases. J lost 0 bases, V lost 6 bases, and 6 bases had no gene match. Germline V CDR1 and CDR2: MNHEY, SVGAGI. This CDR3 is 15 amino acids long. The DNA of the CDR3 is TGTGCCAGCAGCTCTAGGACAGGGTTGAACACTGAAGCTTTCTTT. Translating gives CASSSRTGLNTEAFF.

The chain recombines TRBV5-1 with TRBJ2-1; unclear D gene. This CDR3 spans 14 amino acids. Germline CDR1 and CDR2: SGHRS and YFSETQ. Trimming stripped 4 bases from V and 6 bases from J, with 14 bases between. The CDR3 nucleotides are TGCGCCAGCAGCCCTGGGTCCTCCGGCAATGAGCAGTTCTTC. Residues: CASSPGSSGNEQFF.

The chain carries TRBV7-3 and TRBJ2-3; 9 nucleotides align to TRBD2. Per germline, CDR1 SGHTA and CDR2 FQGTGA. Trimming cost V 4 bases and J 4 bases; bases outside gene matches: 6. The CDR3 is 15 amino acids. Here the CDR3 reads CASSWRGGPADTQYF. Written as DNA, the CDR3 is TGTGCCAGCAGCTGGCGGGGGGGCCCGGCAGATACGCAGTATTTT.

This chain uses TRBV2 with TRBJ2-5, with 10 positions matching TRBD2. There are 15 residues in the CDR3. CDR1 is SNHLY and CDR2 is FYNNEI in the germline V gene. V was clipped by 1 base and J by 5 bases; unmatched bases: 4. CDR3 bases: TGTGCCAGCAGTGAAGGTCTAGCGGGGGTGGAGACCCAGTACTTC. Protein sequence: CASSEGLAGVETQYF. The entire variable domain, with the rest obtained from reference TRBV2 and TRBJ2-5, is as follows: EPEVTQTPSHQVTQMGQEVILRCVPISNHLYFYWYRQILGQKVEFLVSFYNNEISEKSEIFDDQFSVERPDGSNFTLKIRSTKLEDSAMYFCASSEGLAGVETQYFGPGTRLLVL.

The CDR3 here is CASSVKGRRSSAFF. The CDR3, as DNA: TGTGCCAGCAGTGTAAAGGGACGGCGAAGTTCGGCTTTCTTT. The chain recombines TRBV6-6 with TRBJ1-1; perhaps TRBD1 as D (5 bases). Germline assignment: CDR1 MNHNY and CDR2 SVGAGI (reference sequence). This CDR3 comprises 14 residues. V lost 5 bases, J lost 11 bases, and 21 bases lay in between.